This T cell receptor (beta chain) was obtained from a study of read filtering for tumor transcriptome and immune sequencing. In the study overall: Mean patient age was around 66 years, range roughly 40 to 80; over 16 male, more than 11 female. By R-ISS, stages I, II and III held around 8, 16 and 7 patients.

This CDR3 contains 14 residues. Germline CDR1 and CDR2: KGHSH and LQKENI. Every patient had bone marrow sampled while the disease was active. On this clonotype itself: Since a much larger clone is just one base distant, this may be a read error.

This library used roughly 400 ng RNA and molecular barcoded adaptors spanning alpha/delta and beta/gamma chains. Each CDR3 protein gets one entry after TCRdb re-called the reads with MiXCR. The table lists over 4,500 distinct CDR3 sequences, around 20% of them singletons. The chain recombines TRBV18 with TRBJ1-1; weak D call: TRBD1 (6 bases). The sequenced sample was a population of CD138-negative cells sorted from bone marrow. The origin of this receptor is a donor at least 40 years old with multiple myeloma. CDR3 protein: CAGSPSTGNTEAFF. CDR3 DNA: TGTGCCGGCTCACCTTCGACAGGGAACACTGAAGCTTTCTTT.